This TCR beta chain comes out of a study of CD8+ T cells in alopecia areata. In the study overall: Treated patients received oral tofacitinib, 5 to 10 mg twice daily.

Once RNA had been extracted, it was reverse transcribed into cDNA to act as the sequencing template. The data were produced by immunoSEQ multiplex PCR, yet TCRdb's version contains in-frame clones alone and is incomplete. The sample includes more than 110,000 clones, about four fifths of them seen just once. CDR3 length: 16 residues. Germline-derived CDR1 and CDR2 are SEHNR and FQNEAQ (reference sequence). V was clipped by 4 bases and J by 4 bases; unmatched bases: 9. The treatment denotes: oral pan-JAK inhibitor, 5-10 mg twice daily. The chain combines TRBV7-9 with TRBJ2-5, with 10 nucleotides matching TRBD1. Here the sequenced sample was CD8+ T cells sorted from blood, taken at week 4, from a patient treated with tofacitinib. The source is a human donor with alopecia areata. Here the CDR3 DNA reads TGTGCCAGCAGCTCACGCCTCCGGGACAGGGGAGAGACCCAGTACTTC. Translation gives CASSSRLRDRGETQYF.